The 31 T cell receptor beta chains below come from one sample, sequenced in a study of monozygotic twins with inflammatory bowel disease. Following a re-call of the 5' RACE reads, TCRdb has one entry per CDR3 protein and lacks DNA. The table counts more than 75,000 distinct CDR3 sequences; 6% to 9.5% lies in the top ten. The material sequenced was blood. The receptor source for this set is a human donor with ulcerative colitis or Crohn's disease, or a healthy co-twin of an affected twin (not recorded which).

This chain joins TRBV27 and TRBJ1-2; TCRdb indicates TRBD1, and absent DNA this call remains unverified. Germline V gene sequence: CDR1 MNHEY, CDR2 SMNVEV (reference sequence). CDR3 size: 15 residues. The chain's CDR3 is CASSSKGGQMFGYTF.

This sequence joins TRBV6-1 and TRBJ2-1; TCRdb selects TRBD1, and the lack of DNA leaves this call unchecked. This CDR3 is built from 16 residues. Germline V gives CDR1 MNHNS, CDR2 SASEGT. CDR3 sequence reads: CASSEYFGQAYNEQFF.

The gene calls are TRBV5-5 and TRBJ1-5; TCRdb reports TRBD1, a call that lacks DNA to check it against. Germline loops: CDR1 SGHKS, CDR2 YYEKEE (reference sequence). The CDR3 sequence is 15 residues long. CDR3 residues: CASSFERGINQPQHF.

This rearrangement joins TRBV6-9 to TRBJ1-5. The CDR3 is made up of 13 amino acids. Germline CDR1 reads MNHGY; CDR2 reads SVAAGI. CDR3 loop: CASPIDQNQPQHF.

The chain employs TRBV5-1 and TRBJ2-3; TCRdb's D call, TRBD2, is unchecked because there is no DNA. This CDR3 spans 16 amino acids. Germline CDR1 SGHRS, CDR2 YFSETQ. This CDR3 is CASSSGWDGLTDTQYF.

V and J are TRBV20-1 and TRBJ2-1; the TCRdb D gene call, TRBD1, has no DNA to confirm it. Germline CDR1 is DFQATT and CDR2 is SNEGSKA (reference sequence). The CDR3 consists of 14 residues. This CDR3 reads CSASAGAGYNEQFF.

The V and J genes are TRBV3-1 and TRBJ2-7; TCRdb lists TRBD1, though no DNA is available to test this call. CDR1 LGHDT and CDR2 YNNKEL come from the germline V gene (reference sequence). This CDR3 has 13 residues. CDR3 protein: CASSQRGRYEQYF.

The CDR3 here is CASQMGGRADTQYF. This rearrangement joins TRBV5-1 to TRBJ2-3; TCRdb's D call of TRBD1 is untestable without DNA. There are 14 residues in the CDR3. The germline V gene encodes CDR1 SGHRS and CDR2 YFSETQ.

The chain carries TRBV7-9 and TRBJ1-3; TCRdb calls TRBD1, which cannot be checked without DNA. The CDR3 covers 17 residues. Germline V gene sequence: CDR1 SEHNR, CDR2 FQNEAQ (reference sequence). The chain's CDR3 is CASSLSGIKRSGNTIYF.

The V and J genes are TRBV5-1 and TRBJ2-3; TCRdb names TRBD2, which stays unverified in the absence of DNA. The CDR3 runs to 15 residues. In germline, CDR1 is SGHRS, CDR2 YFSETQ. The CDR3 here is CASSLLAGGQDTQYF. Combining the CDR3 with reference TRBV5-1 and TRBJ2-3 gives the whole variable domain KAGVTQTPRYLIKTRGQQVTLSCSPISGHRSVSWYQQTPGQGLQFLFEYFSETQRNKGNFPGRFSGRQFSNSRSEMNVSTLELGDSALYLCASSLLAGGQDTQYFGPGTRLTVL.

The chain is built from TRBV9 and TRBJ1-2. The CDR3 sequence is 13 residues long. Germline V gene lookup returns CDR1 SGDLS and CDR2 YYNGEE. This chain's CDR3 is CASSVAGQFGYTF.

This rearrangement joins TRBV20-1 to TRBJ2-5. Per germline, CDR1 DFQATT and CDR2 SNEGSKA (reference sequence). The CDR3 is made up of 16 amino acids. CDR3 sequence: CSATLLVISRKETQYF.

V gene TRBV5-5 combines with J gene TRBJ1-1. Germline lookup yields CDR1 SGHKS and CDR2 YYEKEE (reference sequence). This CDR3 contains 14 residues. CDR3 in amino acids: CASSLGQMNTEAFF.

V and J are TRBV6-1 and TRBJ1-3; the TCRdb D gene call, TRBD1, has no DNA to confirm it. The germline V gene has CDR1 MNHNS and CDR2 SASEGT. The CDR3 consists of 14 residues. The CDR3 reads CASEAGSDGNTIYF.

The chain combines TRBV4-2 with TRBJ1-5. Germline assignment: CDR1 LGHNA and CDR2 YNFKEQ. The CDR3 contains 17 residues. The CDR3 loop reads CASSQEAQVWGNQPQHF.

The chain couples TRBV6-5 to TRBJ1-2. The CDR3 length is 14 residues. Germline lookup yields CDR1 MNHEY and CDR2 SVGAGI. Here the CDR3 reads CASSYRGANYGYTF.

The chain links TRBV6-1 to TRBJ1-1. CDR1 and CDR2 from the germline V gene are MNHNS and SASEGT. The CDR3 sequence is 16 residues long. The CDR3 protein is CASSERFNRRNTEAFF.

CDR3 residues: CASSLGASSVTTDTQYF. The J gene is TRBJ2-3, the V gene TRBV5-4; TCRdb picks TRBD2, but there is no DNA to check that call. Germline loops: CDR1 SGHNT, CDR2 YYREEE (reference sequence). The CDR3 is made up of 17 amino acids.

This rearrangement joins TRBV5-4 to TRBJ2-5; the D call of TRBD1 rests on TCRdb alone, since no DNA is present to check it. Per the germline V gene, CDR1 is SGHNT and CDR2 is YYREEE (reference sequence). The length of the CDR3 is 15 residues. The CDR3 loop is CASSLGGGHQETQYF. The full variable domain, its missing parts supplied by reference TRBV5-4 and TRBJ2-5, is ETGVTQSPTHLIKTRGQQVTLRCSSQSGHNTVSWYQQALGQGPQFIFQYYREEENGRGNFPPRFSGLQFPNYSSELNVNALELDDSALYLCASSLGGGHQETQYFGPGTRLLVL.

The V gene is TRBV20-1, the J gene TRBJ1-5; the D call from TCRdb, TRBD1, cannot be confirmed without DNA. The V gene's germline CDR1 is DFQATT and CDR2 SNEGSKA (reference sequence). The CDR3 is 14 residues long. CDR3 sequence: CSAREGVGDQPQHF.

The genes are TRBV5-5 and TRBJ2-7. The germline V gene has CDR1 SGHKS and CDR2 YYEKEE (reference sequence). The CDR3 spans 14 residues. The CDR3 is CASSLQVSSYEQYF.

The chain has TRBV5-1 and TRBJ2-3; TCRdb calls TRBD2, which cannot be checked without DNA. Germline V CDR1 and CDR2: SGHRS, YFSETQ. This CDR3 spans 15 amino acids. CDR3 sequence reads: CASSPNRARTDTQYF.

This chain uses TRBV7-9 with TRBJ1-1. CDR1 is SEHNR, CDR2 FQNEAQ, per germline (reference sequence). This CDR3 is built from 12 residues. The CDR3 sequence is CASSFTDTKAFF.

The chain is built from TRBV6-1 and TRBJ1-2; the TCRdb call, TRBD1, lacks DNA for checking. The CDR3 consists of 14 residues. The V gene's germline CDR1 is MNHNS and CDR2 SASEGT. The CDR3 loop reads CASSPTQGRYGYTF.

The V call is TRBV20-1, the J call TRBJ2-3; without DNA, the TCRdb call of TRBD2 cannot be checked. The CDR3 consists of 11 residues. Germline V lookup: CDR1 DFQATT, CDR2 SNEGSKA (reference sequence). CDR3 in amino acids: CSAPPGDTQYF.

The J gene is TRBJ2-5, the V gene TRBV24-1. The CDR3 length is 11 residues. Per germline, CDR1 KGHDR and CDR2 SFDVKD. CDR3 sequence: CATRYGETQYF.

The gene calls are TRBV3-1 and TRBJ1-2; with no DNA, the TCRdb D assignment of TRBD1 cannot be verified. Germline loops: CDR1 LGHDT, CDR2 YNNKEL (reference sequence). The CDR3 sequence is 14 residues long. The CDR3 is CASSHRQGTYGYTF.

The CDR3 region is CSATLIKAGSETQYF. The J gene is TRBJ2-5, the V gene TRBV20-1. The CDR3 extends over 15 amino acids. Germline CDR1 reads DFQATT; CDR2 reads SNEGSKA (reference sequence).

This sequence joins TRBV7-3 and TRBJ1-1. Germline values: CDR1 SGHTA, CDR2 FQGTGA. The CDR3 is 13 amino acids. This chain's CDR3 is CASSAHQNTEAFF.

This chain's CDR3 is CASSASTGDTQYF. The chain is built from TRBV5-1 and TRBJ2-3. The CDR3 length is 13 residues. CDR1 SGHRS and CDR2 YFSETQ come from the germline V gene.

The chain combines TRBV20-1 with TRBJ2-3; TCRdb names TRBD1, which stays unverified in the absence of DNA. There are 15 residues in the CDR3. Per germline, CDR1 DFQATT and CDR2 SNEGSKA (reference sequence). CDR3 amino acids: CSASTDATQGDTQYF.